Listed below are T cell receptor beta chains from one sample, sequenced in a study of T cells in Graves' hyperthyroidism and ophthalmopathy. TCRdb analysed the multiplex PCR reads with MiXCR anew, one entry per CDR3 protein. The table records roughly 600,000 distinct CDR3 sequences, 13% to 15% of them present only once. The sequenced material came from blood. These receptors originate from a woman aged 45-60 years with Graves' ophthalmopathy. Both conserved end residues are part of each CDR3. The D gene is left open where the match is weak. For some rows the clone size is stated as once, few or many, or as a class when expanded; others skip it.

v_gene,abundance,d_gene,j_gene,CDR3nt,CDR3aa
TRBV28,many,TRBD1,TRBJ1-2,TGTGCCAGCAGAGTACAGGGGTTGGACTATGGCTACACCTTC,CASRVQGLDYGYTF
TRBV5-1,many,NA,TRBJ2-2,TGCGCCAGCAGCTCCTCGGGGACCCCGAACACCGGGGAGCTGTTTTTT,CASSSSGTPNTGELFF
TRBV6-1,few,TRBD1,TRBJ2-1,TGTGCCAGCAGTACACACGACAGGGGGGTGGGGAATGAGCAGTTCTTC,CASSTHDRGVGNEQFF
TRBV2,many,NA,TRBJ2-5,TGTGCCAGCAGTGAAGATGTGATCCAAGAGACCCAGTACTTC,CASSEDVIQETQYF
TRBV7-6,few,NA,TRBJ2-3,TGTGCCAGCAGCTTACTTGGTGGGAGACTCACAGATACGCAGTATTTT,CASSLLGGRLTDTQYF
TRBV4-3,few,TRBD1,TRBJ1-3,TGCGCCAGCAGCCAAGAAGCAACGGACAGGGGGCGTAGTTCTACGAACACCATATATTTT,CASSQEATDRGRSSTNTIYF
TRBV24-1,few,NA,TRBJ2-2,TGTGCCACCGGGTGGGACACCGGGGAGCTGTTTTTT,CATGWDTGELFF
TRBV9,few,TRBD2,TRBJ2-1,TGTGCCAGCAGCGTACGGGAGGGACTAGCGGGAGAGGTGCAGTTCTTC,CASSVREGLAGEVQFF
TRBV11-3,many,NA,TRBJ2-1,TGTGCCAGCAGCCGACGGGCCTACAATGAGCAGTTCTTC,CASSRRAYNEQFF
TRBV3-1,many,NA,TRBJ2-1,TGTGCCAGCAGCCAAGATGGAATGTACAATGAGCAGTTCTTC,CASSQDGMYNEQFF
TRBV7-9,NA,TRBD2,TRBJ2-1,TGTGCCAGCAGCTTCGGGACTAGCGGGAGCTCCTACAATGAACAGTTCTTC,CASSFGTSGSSYNEQFF
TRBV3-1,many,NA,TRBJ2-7,TGTGCCAGCAGCCAAGATATTGGGACTCACTACGAGCAGTACTTC,CASSQDIGTHYEQYF
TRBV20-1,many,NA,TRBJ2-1,TGCAGTGCTAGATTAAGCGGGACAGTTTACAATGAGCAGTTCTTC,CSARLSGTVYNEQFF
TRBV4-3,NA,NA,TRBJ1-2,TGCGCCGGCAGCCGGGGGATTGGAGCTAACTATGGCTACACCTTC,CAGSRGIGANYGYTF
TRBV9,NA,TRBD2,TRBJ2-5,TGTGCCAGCAGCGCGACCGGGACTAGAAAAGAGACCCAGTACTTC,CASSATGTRKETQYF
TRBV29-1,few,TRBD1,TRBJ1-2,TGCAGCGTTGCCCCACAGGGGGCTTATGGCTACACCTTC,CSVAPQGAYGYTF
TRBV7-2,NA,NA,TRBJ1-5,TGTGCCAGCAGCAGAGGACAGTTGGATCAGCCCCAGCATTTT,CASSRGQLDQPQHF
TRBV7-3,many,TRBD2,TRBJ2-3,TGTGCCAGCAGCTTACTCCCCGGGACTAGCGGAACTCGGGGCACAGATACGCAGTATTTT,CASSLLPGTSGTRGTDTQYF
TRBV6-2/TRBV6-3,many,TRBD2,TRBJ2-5,TGTGCCGGAAAGACTAGCGGCCAAGAGACCCAGTACTTC,CAGKTSGQETQYF
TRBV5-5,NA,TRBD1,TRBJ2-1,TGTGCCAGCAGCTTGTACGAGGGACAGGGCCTCAATGAGCAGTTCTTC,CASSLYEGQGLNEQFF
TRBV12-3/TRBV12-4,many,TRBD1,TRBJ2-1,TGTGCCAGCAGCACGGCCGAATTAACAGGGGGCGGATACAATGAGCAGTTCTTC,CASSTAELTGGGYNEQFF
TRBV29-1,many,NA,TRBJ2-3,TGCAGCGTTGAAACCGCGGTTGCAGATACGCAGTATTTT,CSVETAVADTQYF
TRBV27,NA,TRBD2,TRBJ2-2,TGTGCCAGCAGTTTTGGGACTAGCGGGAGGGCGAACACCGGGGAGCTGTTTTTT,CASSFGTSGRANTGELFF
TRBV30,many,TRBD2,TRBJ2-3,TGTGCCTGGAGTGTACTGGGGCGGGAGGGCAGGACGCAGTATTTT,CAWSVLGREGRTQYF
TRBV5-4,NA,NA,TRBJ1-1,TGTGCCAGCAGCTTGCGACGGACGAACACTGAAGCTTTCTTT,CASSLRRTNTEAFF
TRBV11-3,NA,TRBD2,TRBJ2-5,TGTGCCAGCAGCCCTGGACTAGCGGGAGGGAGGAGATCAGAGACCCAGTACTTC,CASSPGLAGGRRSETQYF
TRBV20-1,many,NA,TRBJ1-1,TGCAGTGCTCCTCCGGGACGGGGGACTGAAGCTTTCTTT,CSAPPGRGTEAFF
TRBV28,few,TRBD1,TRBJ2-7,TGTGCCAGCAGTTCCCCGACAGGGGGAGGAACCTACGAGCAGTACTTC,CASSSPTGGGTYEQYF
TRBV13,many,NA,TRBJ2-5,TGTGCCAGCAGCAACAGCCAAGAGACCCAGTACTTC,CASSNSQETQYF
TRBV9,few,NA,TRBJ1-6,TGTGCCAGCAGCGTAGGGGCGGGGTTCAAGGATTCACCCCTCCACTTT,CASSVGAGFKDSPLHF
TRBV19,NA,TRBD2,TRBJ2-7,TGTGCCAGTAGTATGGCAGCGGGATCCTACGAGCAGTACTTC,CASSMAAGSYEQYF
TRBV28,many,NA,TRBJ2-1,TGTGCCAGCAGTTTGTTCGGGAGCTCCTACAATGAGCAGTTCTTC,CASSLFGSSYNEQFF
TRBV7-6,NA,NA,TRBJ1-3,TGTGCCAGCAGCTTACAGACAGCTGGAAACACCATATATTTT,CASSLQTAGNTIYF
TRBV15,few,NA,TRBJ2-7,TGTGCCACCAGCAGCTATTTGGACAGTCCTCTCTCCGAGCAGTACTTC,CATSSYLDSPLSEQYF
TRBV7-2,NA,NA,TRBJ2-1,TGTGCCAGCAGCAGCGGACAGTTTTACAATGAGCAGTTCTTC,CASSSGQFYNEQFF
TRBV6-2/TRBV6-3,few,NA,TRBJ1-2,TGTGCCAGCAGTTACCGCACACTGGGGGGGGACACCCTCTTCTATGGCTACACCTTC,CASSYRTLGGDTLFYGYTF
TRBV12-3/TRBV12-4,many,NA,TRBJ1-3,TGTGCCAGCAGTCCAGGGATATCTGGAAACACCATATATTTT,CASSPGISGNTIYF
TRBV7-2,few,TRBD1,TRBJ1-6,TGTGCCAGCAGCTCCCGACAGGGGATCTCACCCCTCCACTTT,CASSSRQGISPLHF
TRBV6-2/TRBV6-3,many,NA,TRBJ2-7,TGTGCCAGCAGTTTCTCCACCCCTCGGGAGCAGTACTTC,CASSFSTPREQYF
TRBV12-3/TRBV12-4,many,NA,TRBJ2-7,TGTGCCAGCACCCAGGAGAGCTCCTACGAGCAGTACTTC,CASTQESSYEQYF
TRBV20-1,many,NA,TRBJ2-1,TGCAGTGCAAGAACATCGCGGGGCTCCTACAATGAGCAGTTCTTC,CSARTSRGSYNEQFF
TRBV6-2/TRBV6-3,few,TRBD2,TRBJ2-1,TGTGCCAGCAGTGTAACTAGCGGCCCTACTAATGAGCAGTTCTTC,CASSVTSGPTNEQFF
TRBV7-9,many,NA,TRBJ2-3,TGTGCCAGCGTCCCCTGGTCTGGATCCACAGATACGCAGTATTTT,CASVPWSGSTDTQYF
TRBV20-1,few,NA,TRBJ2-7,TGCAGTGCTAGAAGTTACGCGCCCTACGAGCAGTACTTC,CSARSYAPYEQYF
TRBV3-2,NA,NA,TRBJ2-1,TGTGCCAGCAGCCGAAAGACTAGCGGAAAAAACAATGAGCAGTTCTTC,CASSRKTSGKNNEQFF
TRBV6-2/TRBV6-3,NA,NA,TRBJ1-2,TGTGCCAGCAGTTACGTGGGGGAATGGACCTTCTCTACCAACTATGGCTACACCTTC,CASSYVGEWTFSTNYGYTF
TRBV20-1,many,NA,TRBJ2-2,TGCAGTGCTAGAGCGGACAGAATATTGACCGGGGAGCTGTTTTTT,CSARADRILTGELFF
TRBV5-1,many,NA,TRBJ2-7,TGCGCCAGCAGCCCTAGGGGGGCACGGTCGTACGAGCAGTACTTC,CASSPRGARSYEQYF
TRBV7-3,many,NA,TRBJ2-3,TGTGCCAGCAGCTTAACCCCGGATCTCACAGATACGCAGTATTTT,CASSLTPDLTDTQYF
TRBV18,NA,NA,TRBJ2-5,TGTGCCAGCTCATCTCCAGCTTCCAATCAAGAGACCCAGTACTTC,CASSSPASNQETQYF